This TCR beta chain was profiled in a study of cytomegalovirus exposure and HLA in healthy donors. General observations from the study: Overall, around 160 TCR beta chains were annotated as cytomegalovirus-associated. Approximately 18,000 TCR beta sequences were associated with HLA alleles at 0.05 false discovery rate in a later analysis. The dataset shows that most TCR sequences were rare, while some public TCRs occurred in many donors.

Concerning this clone: Antigen unknown.

Vbeta (60) and Jbeta (13) primers were used in the PCR. Method: immunoSEQ multiplex PCR; TCRdb's copy keeps in-frame clones and lacks some. The sample shows under 140,000 clones, approximately 83% of them seen only once. The CDR3 is 15 residues long. CDR1 SQVTM and CDR2 ANQGSEA come from the germline V gene. Trimming pared 6 bases from V and 1 base from J, leaving 18 bases between. Sample: PBMCs. This TCR derives from a man aged 35 to 55 in good health and CMV-seronegative. The chain combines TRBV29-1 with TRBJ1-1, with D possibly being TRBD1 (6 bases). The CDR3 loop reads CSVIIPGHKNTEAFF. In DNA, the CDR3 is TGCAGCGTGATAATACCGGGACACAAGAACACTGAAGCTTTCTTT. Drawing the rest from reference TRBV29-1 and TRBJ1-1, the complete variable domain is SAVISQKPSRDICQRGTSLTIQCQVDSQVTMMFWYRQQPGQSLTLIATANQGSEATYESGFVIDKFPISRPNLTFSTLTVSNMSPEDSSIYLCSVIIPGHKNTEAFFGQGTRLTVV.